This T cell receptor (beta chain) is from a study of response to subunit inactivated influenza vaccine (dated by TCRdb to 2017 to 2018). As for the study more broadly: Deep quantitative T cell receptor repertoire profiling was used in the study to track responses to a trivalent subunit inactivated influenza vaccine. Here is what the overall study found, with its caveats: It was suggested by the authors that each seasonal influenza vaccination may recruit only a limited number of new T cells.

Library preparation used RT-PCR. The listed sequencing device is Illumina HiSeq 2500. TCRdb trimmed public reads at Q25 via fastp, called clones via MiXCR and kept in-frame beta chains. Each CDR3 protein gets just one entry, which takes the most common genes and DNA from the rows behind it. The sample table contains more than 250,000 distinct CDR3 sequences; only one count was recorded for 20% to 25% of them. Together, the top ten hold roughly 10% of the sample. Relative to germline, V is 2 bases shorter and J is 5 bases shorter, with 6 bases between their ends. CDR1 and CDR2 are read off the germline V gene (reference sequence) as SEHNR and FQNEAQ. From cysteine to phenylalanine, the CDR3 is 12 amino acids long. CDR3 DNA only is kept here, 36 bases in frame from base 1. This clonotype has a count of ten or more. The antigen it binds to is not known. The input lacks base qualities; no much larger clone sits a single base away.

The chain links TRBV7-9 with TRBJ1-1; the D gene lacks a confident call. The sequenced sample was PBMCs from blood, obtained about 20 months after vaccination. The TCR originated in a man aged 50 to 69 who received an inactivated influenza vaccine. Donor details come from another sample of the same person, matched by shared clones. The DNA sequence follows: TGTGCCAGCAGCTTACGCTGGACTGAAGCTTTCTTT. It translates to CASSLRWTEAFF.